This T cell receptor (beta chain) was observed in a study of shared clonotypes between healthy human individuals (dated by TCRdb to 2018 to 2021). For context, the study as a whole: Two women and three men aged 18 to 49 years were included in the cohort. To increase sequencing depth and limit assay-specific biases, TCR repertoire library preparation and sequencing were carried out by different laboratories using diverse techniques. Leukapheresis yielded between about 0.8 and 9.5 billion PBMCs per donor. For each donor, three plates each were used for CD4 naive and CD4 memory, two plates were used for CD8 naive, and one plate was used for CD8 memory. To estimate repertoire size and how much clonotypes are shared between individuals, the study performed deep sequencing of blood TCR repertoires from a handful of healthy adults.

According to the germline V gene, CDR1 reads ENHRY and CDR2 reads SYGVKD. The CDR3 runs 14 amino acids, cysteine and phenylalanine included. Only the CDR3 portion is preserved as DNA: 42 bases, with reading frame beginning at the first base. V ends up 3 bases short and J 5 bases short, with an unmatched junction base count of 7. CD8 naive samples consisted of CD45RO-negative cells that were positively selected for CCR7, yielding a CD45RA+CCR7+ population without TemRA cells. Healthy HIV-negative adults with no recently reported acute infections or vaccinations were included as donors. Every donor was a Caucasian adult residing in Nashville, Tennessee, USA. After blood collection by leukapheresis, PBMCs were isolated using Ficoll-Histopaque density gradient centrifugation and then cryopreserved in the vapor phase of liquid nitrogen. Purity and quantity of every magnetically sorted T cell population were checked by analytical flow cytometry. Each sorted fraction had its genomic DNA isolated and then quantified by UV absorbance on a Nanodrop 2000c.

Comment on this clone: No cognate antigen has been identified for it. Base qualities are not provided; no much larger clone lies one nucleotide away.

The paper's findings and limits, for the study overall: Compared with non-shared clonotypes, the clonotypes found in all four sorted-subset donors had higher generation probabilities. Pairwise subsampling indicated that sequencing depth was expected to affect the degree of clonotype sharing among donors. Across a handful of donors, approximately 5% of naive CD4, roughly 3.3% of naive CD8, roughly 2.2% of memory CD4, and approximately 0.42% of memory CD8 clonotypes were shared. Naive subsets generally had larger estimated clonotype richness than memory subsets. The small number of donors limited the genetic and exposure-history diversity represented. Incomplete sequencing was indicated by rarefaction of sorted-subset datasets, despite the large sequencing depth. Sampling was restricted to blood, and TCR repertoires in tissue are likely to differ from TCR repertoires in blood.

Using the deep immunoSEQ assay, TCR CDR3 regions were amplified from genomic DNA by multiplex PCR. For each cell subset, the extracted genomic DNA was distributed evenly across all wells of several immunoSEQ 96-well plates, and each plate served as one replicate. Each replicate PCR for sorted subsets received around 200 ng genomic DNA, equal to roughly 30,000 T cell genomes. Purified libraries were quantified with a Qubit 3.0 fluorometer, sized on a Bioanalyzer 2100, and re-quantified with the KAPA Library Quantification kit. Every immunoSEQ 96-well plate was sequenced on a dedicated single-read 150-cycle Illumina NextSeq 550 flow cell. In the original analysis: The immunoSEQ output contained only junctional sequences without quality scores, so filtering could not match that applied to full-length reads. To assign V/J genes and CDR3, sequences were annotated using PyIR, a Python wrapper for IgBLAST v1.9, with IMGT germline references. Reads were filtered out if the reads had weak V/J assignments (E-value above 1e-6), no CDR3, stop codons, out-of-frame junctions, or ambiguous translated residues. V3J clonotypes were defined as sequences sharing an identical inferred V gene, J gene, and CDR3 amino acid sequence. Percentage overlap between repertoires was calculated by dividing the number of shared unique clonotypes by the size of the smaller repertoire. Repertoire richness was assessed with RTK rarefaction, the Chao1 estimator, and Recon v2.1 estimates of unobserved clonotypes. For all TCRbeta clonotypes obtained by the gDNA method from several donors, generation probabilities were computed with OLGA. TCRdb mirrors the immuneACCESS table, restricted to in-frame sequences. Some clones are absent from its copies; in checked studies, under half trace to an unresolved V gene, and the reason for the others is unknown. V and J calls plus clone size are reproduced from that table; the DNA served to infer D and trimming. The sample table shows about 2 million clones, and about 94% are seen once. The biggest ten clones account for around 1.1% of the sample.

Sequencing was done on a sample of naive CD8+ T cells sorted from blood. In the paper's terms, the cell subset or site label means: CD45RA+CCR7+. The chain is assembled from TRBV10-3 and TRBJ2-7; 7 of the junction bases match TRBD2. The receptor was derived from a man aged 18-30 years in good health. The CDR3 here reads CAISDVRLADEQYF. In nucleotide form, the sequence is TGTGCCATCAGTGATGTGAGACTAGCTGACGAGCAGTACTTC.